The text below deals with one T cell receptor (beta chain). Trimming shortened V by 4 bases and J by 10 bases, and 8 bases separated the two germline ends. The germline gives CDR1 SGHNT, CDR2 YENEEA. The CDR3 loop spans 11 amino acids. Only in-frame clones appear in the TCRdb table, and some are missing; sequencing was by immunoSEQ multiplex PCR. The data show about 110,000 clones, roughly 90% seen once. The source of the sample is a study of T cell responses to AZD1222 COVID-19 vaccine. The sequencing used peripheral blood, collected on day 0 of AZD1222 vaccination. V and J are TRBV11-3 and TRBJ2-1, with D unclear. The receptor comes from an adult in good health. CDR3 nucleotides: TGTGCCAGCAGCTCTGGTTACGAGCAGTTCTTC. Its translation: CASSSGYEQFF.